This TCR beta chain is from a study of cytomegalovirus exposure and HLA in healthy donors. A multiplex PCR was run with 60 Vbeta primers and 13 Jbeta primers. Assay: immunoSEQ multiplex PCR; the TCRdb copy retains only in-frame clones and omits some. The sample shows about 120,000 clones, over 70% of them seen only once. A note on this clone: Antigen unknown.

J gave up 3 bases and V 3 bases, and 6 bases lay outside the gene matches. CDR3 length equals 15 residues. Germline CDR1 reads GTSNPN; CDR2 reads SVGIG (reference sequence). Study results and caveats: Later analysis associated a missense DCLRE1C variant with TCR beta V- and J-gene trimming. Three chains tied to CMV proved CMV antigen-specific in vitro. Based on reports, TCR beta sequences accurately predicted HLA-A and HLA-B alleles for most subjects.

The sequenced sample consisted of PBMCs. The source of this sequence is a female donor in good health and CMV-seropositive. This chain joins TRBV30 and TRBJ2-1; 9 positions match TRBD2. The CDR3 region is CAWSRGGAGYNEQFF. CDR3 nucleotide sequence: TGTGCCTGGAGCCGCGGGGGGGCCGGCTACAATGAGCAGTTCTTC.